Each of the 14 T cell receptor beta chains below was sequenced from the same sample in a study of blood T cell repertoires in COVID-19. Produced via immunoSEQ multiplex PCR; TCRdb's table is partial and in-frame only. The table includes 150,000 to 200,000 clones, roughly 88% detected once. The source material was PBMCs or T cells enriched from blood (not recorded which). The receptors derive from a woman aged 55-69 years who had recovered from COVID-19.

Only a few counts were recorded for this clone. V and J are TRBV7-9 and TRBJ1-6; D might be TRBD1 (6 bases). The germline CDR1 and CDR2 sequences are SEHNR and FQNEAQ (reference sequence). The CDR3 sequence is 13 residues long. Trimming cost V 4 bases and J 7 bases, with 8 bases left between them. This CDR3 is CASSSGQNSPLHF. The CDR3 region has the DNA TGTGCCAGCAGCTCCGGACAGAATTCACCCCTCCACTTT.

The J gene is TRBJ1-2, the V gene TRBV24-1; unclear D gene. V was trimmed by 2 bases and J by 0 bases, leaving 12 bases between them. The germline V gene encodes CDR1 KGHDR and CDR2 SFDVKD. This CDR3 spans 16 amino acids. The CDR3 DNA sequence: TGTGCCACCAGTGATTCGATAGGAGGAGCTAACTATGGCTACACCTTC. Translation gives CATSDSIGGANYGYTF.

J is TRBJ1-3 and V is TRBV28, with D tentatively TRBD1 (5 bases). Germline loops: CDR1 MDHEN, CDR2 SYDVKM. The CDR3 runs 15 residues. V was pared by 3 bases and J by 1 base, with 10 bases between. The CDR3 DNA follows: TGTGCCAGCAGTTTTCACGGGGGGTCTGGAAACACCATATATTTT. This sequence encodes CASSFHGGSGNTIYF.

This rearrangement joins TRBV7-6 to TRBJ1-4; D perhaps matches TRBD1 (6 bases). The CDR3 loop spans 16 amino acids. CDR1 and CDR2 from the germline V gene are SGHVS and FNYEAQ. Trimming pared 0 bases from V and 8 bases from J, leaving 16 bases between. CDR3 region: CASSLASAGAGEKLFF. The CDR3 DNA is TGTGCCAGCAGCTTAGCTTCGGCGGGGGCAGGGGAAAAACTGTTTTTT.

This sequence joins TRBV5-1 and TRBJ1-1; possibly TRBD1 for D (6 bases). Germline V gene sequence: CDR1 SGHRS, CDR2 YFSETQ. The ends were cut back, 4 bases at V and 7 bases at J, with 20 bases in the middle. The CDR3 consists of 15 residues. The CDR3 bases are TGCGCCAGCAGCAACGGACAGACAGTAGATCTTGAAGCTTTCTTT. The encoded protein is CASSNGQTVDLEAFF.

V is TRBV19 and J is TRBJ1-2; possibly TRBD1 for D (6 bases). Trimming removed 0 bases from V and 5 bases from J, with 13 bases in between. CDR1 is LNHDA, CDR2 SQIVND, per germline (reference sequence). The CDR3 has 15 amino acids. CDR3 coding DNA: TGTGCCAGTAGTATAGATCAGGGGCCCCGTTATGGCTACACCTTC. Translating gives CASSIDQGPRYGYTF.

This chain connects TRBV4-1 to TRBJ1-1; D gene ambiguous. The germline V gene has CDR1 MGHRA and CDR2 YSYEKL. V lost 5 bases and J lost 2, with 18 bases in between. The CDR3 length is 16 residues. CDR3 in DNA: TGCGCCAGCAGCACCGGGATCAACCCTCTTAACACTGAAGCTTTCTTT. Protein product: CASSTGINPLNTEAFF.

This chain joins TRBV9 and TRBJ2-5, with D possibly TRBD2 on 6 matching bases. The germline CDR1 and CDR2 sequences are SGDLS and YYNGEE. This CDR3 spans 18 amino acids. The V end lost 0 bases, the J end lost 7 bases, and 25 bases lay between the germline ends. CDR3 sequence (DNA): TGTGCCAGCAGCGTAGCGTGGGACGGCGGGGACGAGGCGGCGACCCAGTACTTC. Its protein is CASSVAWDGGDEAATQYF. The full variable domain, completed using reference TRBV9 and TRBJ2-5, is DSGVTQTPKHLITATGQRVTLRCSPRSGDLSVYWYQQSLDQGLQFLIQYYNGEERAKGNILERFSAQQFPDLHSELNLSSLELGDSALYFCASSVAWDGGDEAATQYFGPGTRLLVL.

The chain joins TRBV15 to TRBJ2-3, with D possibly being TRBD1 (6 bases). Germline CDR1 reads LNHNV; CDR2 reads YYDKDF (reference sequence). Between the trimmed V and J ends, which lost 5 bases and 0 bases, there was a span of 18 bases. CDR3 length: 17 amino acids. In DNA, the CDR3 is TGTGCCACCAGCCCTCAGGGGCAGGGCCTTAGCACAGATACGCAGTATTTT. Translation gives CATSPQGQGLSTDTQYF.

This chain links TRBV7-2 with TRBJ1-2; possibly TRBD1 for D (5 bases). The CDR3 totals 15 residues. Per germline, CDR1 SGHTA and CDR2 FQGNSA. The ends were cut back, 1 base at V and 4 bases at J, with 13 bases in the middle. The CDR3 DNA reads as TGTGCCAGCAGCTTAGATCCGGGGGGTATCTATGGCTACACCTTC. Translated: CASSLDPGGIYGYTF.

V usage is TRBV7-9 and J usage is TRBJ1-3; TRBD1 is a possible D gene (5 bases). The germline V gene has CDR1 SEHNR and CDR2 FQNEAQ (reference sequence). V was cut by 2 bases and J by 0 bases, with 11 bases left in between. This CDR3 spans 16 amino acids. CDR3 in amino acids: CASSLWGDFSGNTIYF. In nucleotides, the CDR3 is TGTGCCAGCAGCTTATGGGGGGACTTCTCTGGAAACACCATATATTTT.

The chain couples TRBV28 to TRBJ2-7, with 8 bases matching TRBD2. V was clipped by 4 bases and J by 4 bases; unmatched bases: 9. Germline-derived CDR1 and CDR2 are MDHEN and SYDVKM. The CDR3 is 15 residues long. The CDR3 nucleotides are TGTGCCAGCAGTTCCCCGGTAGCGGGGCTATACGAGCAGTACTTC. This translates into CASSSPVAGLYEQYF. Supplemented by reference TRBV28 and TRBJ2-7, the full variable domain reads DVKVTQSSRYLVKRTGEKVFLECVQDMDHENMFWYRQDPGLGLRLIYFSYDVKMKEKGDIPEGYSVSREKKERFSLILESASTNQTSMYLCASSSPVAGLYEQYFGPGTRLTVT.

This chain joins TRBV4-1 and TRBJ2-7, with 11 bases aligning to TRBD2. Germline lookup yields CDR1 MGHRA and CDR2 YSYEKL. The CDR3 covers 17 residues. Trimming cost V 3 bases and J 0 bases; bases outside gene matches: 7. CDR3 sequence reads: CASSHQGLAGHSYEQYF. The CDR3 DNA is TGCGCCAGCAGCCACCAAGGACTAGCGGGCCACTCCTACGAGCAGTACTTC.

The V call is TRBV5-6, the J call TRBJ2-2, with 12 bases that match TRBD1. CDR1 is SGHDT, CDR2 YYEEEE, per germline. V lost 3 bases, J lost 5 bases, and 5 bases stayed unmatched. The CDR3 sequence is 16 residues long. CDR3 in DNA: TGTGCCAGCAGCTGGGGGACAGGGGGCCTGACCGGGGAGCTGTTTTTT. It specifies CASSWGTGGLTGELFF.